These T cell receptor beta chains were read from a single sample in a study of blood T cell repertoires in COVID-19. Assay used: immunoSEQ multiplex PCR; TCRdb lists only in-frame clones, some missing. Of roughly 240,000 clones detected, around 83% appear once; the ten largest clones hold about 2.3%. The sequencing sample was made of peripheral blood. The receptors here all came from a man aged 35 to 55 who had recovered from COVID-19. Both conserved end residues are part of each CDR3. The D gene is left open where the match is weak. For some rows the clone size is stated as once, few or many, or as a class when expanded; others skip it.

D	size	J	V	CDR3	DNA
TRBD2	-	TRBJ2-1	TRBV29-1	CSGIGTSGSSYNEQFF	TGCAGCGGCATAGGGACTAGCGGAAGCTCCTACAATGAGCAGTTCTTC
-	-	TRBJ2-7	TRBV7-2	CASSPKPGQGTSGPYEQYF	TGTGCCAGCAGCCCAAAACCGGGACAGGGAACTAGCGGACCCTACGAGCAGTACTTC
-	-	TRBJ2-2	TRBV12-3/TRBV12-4	CASSPGITGELFF	TGTGCCAGCAGTCCAGGAATCACCGGGGAGCTGTTTTTT
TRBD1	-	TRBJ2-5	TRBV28	CASSLPGQFQETQYF	TGTGCCAGCAGTTTACCGGGACAGTTCCAAGAGACCCAGTACTTC
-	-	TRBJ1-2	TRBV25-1	CASSDSTGLYGYTF	TGTGCCAGCAGTGACTCGACGGGACTCTATGGCTACACCTTC
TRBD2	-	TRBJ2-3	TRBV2	CASSEGGGGPWGTQYF	TGTGCCAGCAGTGAAGGGGGCGGGGGTCCTTGGGGTACGCAGTATTTT
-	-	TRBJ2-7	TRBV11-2	CASSFQGHEQYF	TGTGCCAGCAGCTTTCAGGGCCACGAGCAGTACTTC
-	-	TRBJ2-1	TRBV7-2	CASSLEQKFYEQFF	TGTGCCAGCAGCTTGGAACAGAAATTCTATGAGCAGTTCTTC
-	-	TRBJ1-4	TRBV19	CASSTRTVARSEKLFF	TGTGCCAGTAGTACCAGGACAGTAGCCCGTAGTGAAAAACTGTTTTTT
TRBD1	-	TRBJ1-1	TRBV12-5	CASGEDRANTEAFF	TGTGCTAGTGGTGAGGACAGGGCGAACACTGAAGCTTTCTTT
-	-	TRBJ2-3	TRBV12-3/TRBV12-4	CASIGGRTDTQYF	TGTGCCAGCATCGGGGGGCGAACAGATACGCAGTATTTT
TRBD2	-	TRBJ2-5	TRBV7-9	CASSPAGGQETQYF	TGTGCCAGCAGCCCAGCGGGGGGACAAGAGACCCAGTACTTC
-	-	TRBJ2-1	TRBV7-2	CASSPRGGGLYNEQFF	TGTGCCAGCAGCCCTCGGGGCGGGGGCCTCTACAATGAGCAGTTCTTC
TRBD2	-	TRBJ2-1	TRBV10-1	CASSSSGRSIHEQFF	TGCGCCAGCAGTAGCAGCGGGAGGTCCATCCATGAGCAGTTCTTC
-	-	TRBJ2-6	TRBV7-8	CASSYQRVSSGANVLTF	TGTGCCAGCAGCTACCAGCGGGTGAGCTCTGGGGCCAACGTCCTGACTTTC
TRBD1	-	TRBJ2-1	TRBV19	CASSIDWGTGSYNEQFF	TGTGCCAGTAGTATAGATTGGGGGACAGGGTCCTACAATGAGCAGTTCTTC
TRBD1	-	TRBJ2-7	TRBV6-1	CASSAQRGWTGSYEQYF	TGTGCCAGCAGTGCCCAGAGGGGGTGGACAGGATCCTACGAGCAGTACTTC
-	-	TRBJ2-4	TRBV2	CASSEALPDIQYF	TGTGCCAGCAGTGAAGCGCTTCCGGACATTCAGTACTTC
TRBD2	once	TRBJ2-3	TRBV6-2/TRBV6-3	CASSYQLASTDTQYF	TGTGCCAGCAGTTACCAACTAGCGAGCACAGATACGCAGTATTTT
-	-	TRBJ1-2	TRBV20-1	CSASTQGLHTF	TGCAGTGCTTCTACTCAGGGGTTGCACACCTTC
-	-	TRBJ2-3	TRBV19	CASSFRRLIGGTDTQYF	TGTGCCAGTAGTTTTAGACGGCTCATCGGGGGCACAGATACGCAGTATTTT
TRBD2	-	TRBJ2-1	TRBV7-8	CASSSLRLAAYNEQFF	TGTGCCAGCAGCTCTCTGAGGCTAGCGGCCTACAATGAGCAGTTCTTC
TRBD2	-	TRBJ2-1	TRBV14	CASSQDEESGRASYNEQFF	TGTGCCAGCAGCCAAGACGAGGAGAGCGGGAGGGCCTCCTACAATGAGCAGTTCTTC
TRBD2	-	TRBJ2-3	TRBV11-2	CASSLDRLADTQYF	TGTGCCAGCAGCCTAGACCGACTAGCCGATACGCAGTATTTT
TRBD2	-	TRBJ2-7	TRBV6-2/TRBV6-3	CASSYPSGRTYEQYF	TGTGCCAGCAGTTACCCTAGCGGGAGGACCTACGAGCAGTACTTC
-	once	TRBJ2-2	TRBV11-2	CASSGGGELFF	TGTGCCAGCAGCGGCGGCGGGGAGCTGTTTTTT
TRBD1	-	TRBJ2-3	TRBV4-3	CASSQDPTGGDTQYF	TGCGCCAGCAGCCAAGATCCAACAGGGGGAGATACGCAGTATTTT
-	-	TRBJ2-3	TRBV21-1	CASSPQVPGQGGTDTQYF	TGTGCCAGCAGCCCTCAAGTGCCGGGACAGGGTGGCACAGATACGCAGTATTTT
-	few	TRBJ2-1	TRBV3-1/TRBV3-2	CASSPSIGDEQFF	TGTGCCAGCAGCCCCTCGATAGGGGATGAGCAGTTCTTC
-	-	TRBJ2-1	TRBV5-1	CASSLIESSYNEQFF	TGCGCCAGCAGCTTAATAGAGAGCTCCTACAATGAGCAGTTCTTC
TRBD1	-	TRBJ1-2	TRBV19	CASNPYETGSGYTF	TGTGCCAGTAACCCTTATGAGACAGGGAGTGGCTACACCTTC
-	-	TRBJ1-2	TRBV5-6	CASSPTGRELSYTF	TGTGCCAGCAGCCCGACAGGCCGCGAATTGAGTTACACCTTC
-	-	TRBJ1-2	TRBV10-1	CASSASGGLGYTF	TGCGCCAGCAGTGCAAGCGGGGGGCTTGGCTACACCTTC
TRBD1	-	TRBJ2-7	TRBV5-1	CASSLLGDRVYEQYF	TGCGCCAGCAGCTTGCTCGGGGACAGGGTTTACGAGCAGTACTTC
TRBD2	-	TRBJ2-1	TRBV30	CAWSGGGRAVGDEQFF	TGTGCCTGGAGCGGCGGCGGGAGGGCCGTGGGGGATGAGCAGTTCTTC
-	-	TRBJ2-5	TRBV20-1	CSVVGGETQYF	TGCAGTGTTGTAGGGGGAGAGACCCAGTACTTC
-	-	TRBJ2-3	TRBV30	CAWSVRFASTDTQYF	TGTGCCTGGAGTGTTCGGTTCGCTAGCACAGATACGCAGTATTTT
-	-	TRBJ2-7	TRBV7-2	CASSLSRHEQYF	TGTGCCAGCAGCTTATCGAGGCACGAGCAGTACTTC
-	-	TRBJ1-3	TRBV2	CASKEGQVGNTIYF	TGTGCCAGCAAGGAGGGGCAAGTGGGAAACACCATATATTTT